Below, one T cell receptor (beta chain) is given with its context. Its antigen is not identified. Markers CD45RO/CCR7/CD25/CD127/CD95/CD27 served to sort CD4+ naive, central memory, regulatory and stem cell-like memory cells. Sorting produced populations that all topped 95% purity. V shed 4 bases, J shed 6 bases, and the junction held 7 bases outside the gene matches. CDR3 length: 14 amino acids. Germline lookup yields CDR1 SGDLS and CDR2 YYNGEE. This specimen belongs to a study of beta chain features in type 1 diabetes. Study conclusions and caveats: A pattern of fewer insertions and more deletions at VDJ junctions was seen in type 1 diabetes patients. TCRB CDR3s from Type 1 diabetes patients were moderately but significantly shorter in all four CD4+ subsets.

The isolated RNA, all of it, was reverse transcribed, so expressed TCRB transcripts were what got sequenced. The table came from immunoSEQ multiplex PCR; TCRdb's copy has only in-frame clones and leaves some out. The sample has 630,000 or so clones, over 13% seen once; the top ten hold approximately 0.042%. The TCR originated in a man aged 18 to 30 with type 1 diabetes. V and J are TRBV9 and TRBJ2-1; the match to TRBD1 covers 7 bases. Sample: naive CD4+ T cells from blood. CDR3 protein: CASSPGTAVNEQFF. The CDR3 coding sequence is TGTGCCAGCAGCCCCGGGACAGCGGTCAATGAGCAGTTCTTC. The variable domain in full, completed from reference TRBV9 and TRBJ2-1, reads DSGVTQTPKHLITATGQRVTLRCSPRSGDLSVYWYQQSLDQGLQFLIQYYNGEERAKGNILERFSAQQFPDLHSELNLSSLELGDSALYFCASSPGTAVNEQFFGPGTRLTVL.